This T cell receptor (beta chain) is from a study of control samples from healthy donors and cancer patients. Trimming removed 0 bases from V and 4 bases from J, with 12 bases in between. Germline CDR1 LGHNA, CDR2 YSLEER. The CDR3 extends over 16 amino acids. Produced via immunoSEQ multiplex PCR; TCRdb's table is partial and in-frame only. The table records approximately 100,000 clones, around nine tenths of them present only once. V gene TRBV4-3 combines with J gene TRBJ2-2; D might be TRBD1 or TRBD2, each matching 6 bases. The clonotype was recovered from a man aged 25-40 years in good health. The specimen was blood. The CDR3 spells CASSQEAGEATGELFF. DNA of the CDR3: TGCGCCAGCAGCCAAGAGGCAGGGGAGGCCACCGGGGAGCTGTTTTTT.